Listed here are 13 T cell receptor beta chains from one sample, sequenced in a study of blood T cell repertoires in COVID-19. Libraries were prepared by immunoSEQ multiplex PCR; TCRdb keeps only in-frame clonotypes and omits some of them. The sample records some 160,000 clones, 88% being singletons. Sequencing input: peripheral blood. These TCRs come from a man in his fifties who had recovered from COVID-19.

V gene TRBV27 combines with J gene TRBJ2-1, with D possibly matching TRBD1 (5 bases). This CDR3 is built from 14 residues. Per germline, CDR1 MNHEY and CDR2 SMNVEV (reference sequence). V was shortened by 5 bases and J by 12 bases, with 20 bases between the two germline ends. CDR3 amino acids: CASSKTAETLGQFF. The CDR3 DNA follows: TGTGCCAGCAGTAAGACAGCCGAAACGCTAGGGCAGTTCTTC.

A single count supports this clone. The chain employs TRBV9 and TRBJ2-3; D might be TRBD1 (5 bases). V lost 0 bases and J 1 base, leaving 6 bases between the germline ends. This CDR3 is 14 amino acids long. In germline, CDR1 is SGDLS, CDR2 YYNGEE. DNA of the CDR3: TGTGCCAGCAGCGTAGGGGGCCGCACAGATACGCAGTATTTT. It yields the protein CASSVGGRTDTQYF.

This chain connects TRBV19 to TRBJ1-3; D is unresolved. The CDR3 is 13 residues long. CDR1 and CDR2 from the germline V gene are LNHDA and SQIVND (reference sequence). Trimming cost V 3 bases and J 0 bases, with 3 bases left between them. The CDR3 DNA follows: TGTGCCAGTAGTATCCTCTCTGGAAACACCATATATTTT. Protein: CASSILSGNTIYF.

Here the CDR3 reads CASSQGATGELFF. Written as DNA, the CDR3 is TGTGCCAGCAGCCAGGGGGCGACCGGGGAGCTGTTTTTT. This chain links TRBV7-9 with TRBJ2-2, with 8 bases that match TRBD1. The CDR3 loop spans 13 amino acids. Trimming cost V 5 bases and J 5 bases; bases outside gene matches: 1. Germline loops: CDR1 SEHNR, CDR2 FQNEAQ (reference sequence).

The V and J genes are TRBV2 and TRBJ2-3, with 9 bases matching TRBD2. V dropped 10 bases and J dropped 4; count of bases not matched to a gene: 9. The V gene's germline CDR1 is SNHLY and CDR2 FYNNEI. This CDR3 region has 14 residues. The CDR3 is CATLSGRNPDTQYF. Here the CDR3 DNA reads TGTGCCACCTTAAGCGGGAGGAACCCAGATACGCAGTATTTT.

J is TRBJ2-7 and V is TRBV7-6, with 8 nucleotides matching TRBD1. Germline trimming cut 5 bases from V and 3 bases from J; bases unmatched to any gene: 9. Germline V gene sequence: CDR1 SGHVS, CDR2 FNYEAQ. CDR3 length: 15 amino acids. This CDR3 is CASSPTDRVIYEQYF. CDR3 nucleotides: TGTGCCAGCAGCCCAACGGACAGGGTCATCTACGAGCAGTACTTC.

The rearrangement uses TRBV4-1 and TRBJ1-2; tentative D call: TRBD1 (6 bases). The CDR3 length is 18 residues. Germline CDR1 is MGHRA and CDR2 is YSYEKL. V was clipped by 1 base and J by 8 bases, with 26 bases between them. Written as DNA, the CDR3 is TGCGCCAGCAGCCAAGTTTTGGGGCAGGGGACCCACGTAAGCGGCTACACCTTC. It codes for CASSQVLGQGTHVSGYTF.

This chain uses TRBV13 with TRBJ2-3, with a tentative D call TRBD2 (5 bases). Deletions cut 6 bases from V and 3 bases from J, with 13 bases between. Germline CDR1 reads PRHDT; CDR2 reads FYEKMQ (reference sequence). The CDR3 is 14 residues long. In DNA form, the CDR3 reads TGTGCCAGCAGTCGGTCCGGGAAGACAGATACGCAGTATTTT. Amino acid sequence: CASSRSGKTDTQYF.

This chain joins TRBV10-3 and TRBJ1-3; D is uncertain. The CDR3 loop spans 12 amino acids. Between the trimmed V and J ends, which lost 6 bases and 0 bases, there was a span of 3 bases. The V gene's germline CDR1 is ENHRY and CDR2 SYGVKD. CDR3 protein: CAIRSSGNTIYF. CDR3 nucleotide sequence: TGTGCCATCAGGAGCTCTGGAAACACCATATATTTT.

This clone has only one observation. The chain links TRBV9 to TRBJ2-1, with 14 bases lining up with TRBD2. V trimming: 3 bases; J trimming: 4 bases; junction bases outside the gene matches: 6. Germline loops: CDR1 SGDLS, CDR2 YYNGEE. The CDR3 consists of 17 residues. The CDR3 nucleotides read TGTGCCAGCAGCGAACCGACTAGCGGGGGGGATTACAATGAGCAGTTCTTC. It translates to CASSEPTSGGDYNEQFF.

This rearrangement joins TRBV3-1 (or the pseudogene TRBV3-2) to TRBJ2-7, with TRBD1 matching 7 bases. The CDR3 sequence is 14 residues long. The V segment lost 5 bases and the J segment 5 bases; nucleotides outside the gene matches: 9. In germline, CDR1 is LGHDT, CDR2 YNNKEL (reference sequence). The CDR3 DNA reads as TGTGCCAGCAGCTTCCGGACAGGCAAGGACGAGCAGTACTTC. This encodes CASSFRTGKDEQYF.

The genes are TRBV11-2 and TRBJ2-1; 8 positions match TRBD2. Germline V lookup: CDR1 SGHAT, CDR2 FQNNGV. This CDR3 has 15 amino acids. Germline trimming cut 6 bases from V and 9 bases from J; bases unmatched to any gene: 13. The CDR3 sequence: CASSELLGLAIEQFF. The CDR3 region has the DNA TGTGCCAGCAGTGAACTTTTAGGACTAGCTATTGAGCAGTTCTTC.

V gene TRBV4-3 combines with J gene TRBJ2-2; D call uncertain. Trimming removed 0 bases at V and 5 bases at J, with 7 bases between. Germline V gene lookup returns CDR1 LGHNA and CDR2 YSLEER. The CDR3 totals 14 residues. CDR3 DNA: TGCGCCAGCAGCCAAGAAATGAGTACCGGGGAGCTGTTTTTT. It encodes CASSQEMSTGELFF.